What follows are 14 T cell receptor beta chains derived from one specimen sequenced in a study of T cell responses to AZD1222 COVID-19 vaccine. The assay was immunoSEQ multiplex PCR, and TCRdb's table has in-frame clones only and misses some. Of roughly 140,000 clones detected, about 92% appear once; the ten largest clones hold roughly 12%. This material consisted of peripheral blood, taken after recovery from COVID-19. These receptors all come from an adult who had recovered from COVID-19.

This chain links TRBV11-3 with TRBJ2-1; a possible D gene is TRBD2 (5 bases). The CDR3 loop spans 20 amino acids. Germline values: CDR1 SGHNT, CDR2 YENEEA. Trimming left V 0 bases short and J 0 bases short, with 21 bases between. CDR3: CASSLESPRGPEGSYNEQFF. The CDR3 DNA follows: TGTGCCAGCAGCTTAGAATCCCCCAGAGGTCCCGAGGGCTCCTACAATGAGCAGTTCTTC. Looking up the rest from reference TRBV11-3 and TRBJ2-1 gives the full variable domain: EAGVVQSPRYKIIEKKQPVAFWCNPISGHNTLYWYLQNLGQGPELLIRYENEEAVDDSQLPKDRFSAERLKGVDSTLKIQPAELGDSAVYLCASSLESPRGPEGSYNEQFFGPGTRLTVL.

This chain connects TRBV11-2 to TRBJ1-4; D is ambiguous. Per germline, CDR1 SGHAT and CDR2 FQNNGV. The length of the CDR3 is 12 residues. Trimming took 0 bases from V and 14 from J, leaving 10 bases between them. The CDR3 coding sequence is TGTGCCAGCAGCTTAGATAGGATTAGGCTGTTTTTT. Its translation: CASSLDRIRLFF.

The chain employs TRBV18 and TRBJ2-3; D is tentatively TRBD1 or TRBD2 (5 bases each). Germline V gives CDR1 KGHSH, CDR2 LQKENI. CDR3 length equals 17 residues. V shed 3 bases and J shed 2 bases, with 18 bases lying between them. This CDR3 reads CASSPIGPTGTTDTQYF. CDR3 nucleotide sequence: TGTGCCAGCTCACCGATAGGGCCGACCGGGACCACAGATACGCAGTATTTT. The whole variable domain, filled in from reference TRBV18 and TRBJ2-3, reads NAGVMQNPRHLVRRRGQEARLRCSPMKGHSHVYWYRQLPEEGLKFMVYLQKENIIDESGMPKERFSAEFPKEGPSILRIQQVVRGDSAAYFCASSPIGPTGTTDTQYFGPGTRLTVL.

The sample holds a few counts of this clone. The chain joins TRBV5-1 to TRBJ2-7; a weak D match, TRBD2 (6 bases). This CDR3 has 17 amino acids. Deletions cut 0 bases from V and 4 bases from J, with 20 bases between. CDR1 and CDR2 from the germline V gene are SGHRS and YFSETQ. DNA for the CDR3: TGCGCCAGCAGCTTGGCCGGGATTTACCGGGAGAGTTACGAGCAGTACTTC. Translated: CASSLAGIYRESYEQYF.

V usage is TRBV5-1 and J usage is TRBJ1-4; D not certain. The V end lost 5 bases, the J end lost 8 bases, and 13 bases lay between the germline ends. The CDR3 is made up of 13 amino acids. Germline V gene lookup returns CDR1 SGHRS and CDR2 YFSETQ. This CDR3 reads CASRSDYMEKLFF. The CDR3 nucleotides are TGCGCCAGCAGGTCAGACTATATGGAAAAACTGTTTTTT.

The chain recombines TRBV7-9 with TRBJ1-1; no clear D gene. Per the germline V gene, CDR1 is SEHNR and CDR2 is FQNEAQ (reference sequence). Trimming stripped 1 base from V and 3 bases from J, with 9 bases between. The CDR3 totals 14 residues. This CDR3 is CASSLVRRDTEAFF. CDR3 coding DNA: TGTGCCAGCAGCTTAGTGAGGAGGGACACTGAAGCTTTCTTT.

The chain recombines TRBV28 with TRBJ1-2; 8 bases fit TRBD1. The germline gives CDR1 MDHEN, CDR2 SYDVKM. J was trimmed by 7 bases and V by 6 bases; bases with no gene match: 13. This CDR3 comprises 15 residues. The CDR3 sequence is CASREGQGAVFGYTF. In DNA, the CDR3 is TGTGCCAGCAGGGAGGGTCAGGGGGCAGTATTTGGCTACACCTTC.

V is TRBV28 and J is TRBJ1-2; weak D call: TRBD1 (6 bases). This CDR3 region has 14 residues. The V end was cut by 3 bases, the J end by 6 bases, with 14 bases between. Germline CDR1 MDHEN, CDR2 SYDVKM. Here the CDR3 DNA reads TGTGCCAGCAGTTTGGTTCAGGGGACGGATGGCTACACCTTC. Amino acids: CASSLVQGTDGYTF.

This clone was seen only a few times. The genes are TRBV5-1 and TRBJ2-7; D gene uncertain. In germline, CDR1 is SGHRS, CDR2 YFSETQ. The V end lost 0 bases, the J end lost 0 bases, and 10 bases lay between the germline ends. The CDR3 runs to 15 residues. The CDR3 loop is CASSLVRFSSYEQYF. The CDR3 DNA follows: TGCGCCAGCAGCTTGGTACGTTTTTCCTCCTACGAGCAGTACTTC. The variable domain in full, completed from reference TRBV5-1 and TRBJ2-7, reads KAGVTQTPRYLIKTRGQQVTLSCSPISGHRSVSWYQQTPGQGLQFLFEYFSETQRNKGNFPGRFSGRQFSNSRSEMNVSTLELGDSALYLCASSLVRFSSYEQYFGPGTRLTVT.

The CDR3 loop is CASSLLAGGDTQYF. The CDR3 nucleotides are TGTGCCAGTAGTTTACTAGCGGGAGGCGATACGCAGTATTTT. The genes are TRBV19 and TRBJ2-3; 12 positions match TRBD2. CDR3 length: 14 amino acids. The V and J ends lost 5 bases and 6 bases, in that order; junction bases with no gene match: 3. Germline CDR1 reads LNHDA; CDR2 reads SQIVND (reference sequence).

With respect to this clone: This CDR3 is also generated by other DNA sequences in the sample. The chain couples TRBV18 to TRBJ2-7; TRBD1 aligns across 8 bases. J gave up 1 base and V 4 bases, and 0 bases lay outside the gene matches. Germline loops: CDR1 KGHSH, CDR2 LQKENI. This CDR3 has 13 amino acids. The DNA for the CDR3 is TGTGCCAGCTCACGGGACAGGTCCTACGAGCAGTACTTC. Translated, it gives CASSRDRSYEQYF.

The chain recombines TRBV28 with TRBJ1-6, with 7 bases fitting TRBD1. The germline V gene has CDR1 MDHEN and CDR2 SYDVKM. The CDR3 loop spans 17 amino acids. The V gene end was trimmed by 6 bases and the J gene end by 0 bases; junction bases not matched to a gene: 8. CDR3 coding DNA: TGTGCCAGCAGCCGTGGACAGGCGGGCTCCTATAATTCACCCCTCCACTTT. Residues: CASSRGQAGSYNSPLHF.

In the case of this clone: At the DNA level, this CDR3 is encoded by other sequences in the same sample as well. CDR3 sequence: CASSLGGGGTDTQYF. The CDR3 DNA reads as TGCGCCAGCAGCTTGGGTGGGGGCGGCACAGATACGCAGTATTTT. J is TRBJ2-3 and V is TRBV5-1, with TRBD1 as a possible D gene (6 bases). Germline CDR1 reads SGHRS; CDR2 reads YFSETQ. Trimming shortened V by 0 bases and J by 1 base, and 9 bases separated the two germline ends. CDR3 size: 15 residues.

This clone has only one observation. This chain connects TRBV20-1 to TRBJ2-7; TRBD2 matches 13 bases. The CDR3 runs 16 residues. V lost 6 bases and J lost 0; bases outside the gene matches: 8. CDR1 is DFQATT, CDR2 SNEGSKA, per germline (reference sequence). The CDR3 DNA sequence: TGCAGTGCCAGTGGGACTAGCGGGGCCAGCTCCTACGAGCAGTACTTC. This encodes CSASGTSGASSYEQYF.